The 8 T cell receptor beta chains below come from one sample, sequenced in a study of T cell clonality in common variable immunodeficiency. Using immunoSEQ multiplex PCR, the repertoire was profiled, and TCRdb retains in-frame clones only, with some absent. Sampling found about 74,000 clones, none seen once. The sample consisted of peripheral blood mononuclear cells. These TCRs come from a person between 18 and 69 years old in good health.

This clone was picked up many times. The CDR3 end falls 3 residues outside the read, so it is completed with the germline J gene. The J gene is TRBJ2-1, the V gene TRBV30, with TRBD2 as a possible D gene (5 bases). The CDR3 runs 13 residues. V lost 3 bases and J 9 bases, leaving 15 bases between the germline ends. The germline V gene encodes CDR1 GTSNPN and CDR2 SVGIG (reference sequence). CDR3 DNA, as far as it was read: TGTGCCTGGAGAGACCGAACCGCGGGTGAG. Translation gives CAWRDRTAGE. The full-length CDR3 reads as CAWRDRTAGEQFF.

This clone was observed a handful of times. The read terminates 3 residues before the CDR3 end, so the remaining end is supplied by the germline J gene. The chain is built from TRBV5-6 and TRBJ2-7, with D hard to call. The V end was cut by 1 base, the J end by 6 bases, with 8 bases between. This CDR3 has 12 amino acids. Germline V gene lookup returns CDR1 SGHDT and CDR2 YYEEEE. CDR3 DNA, as far as it was read: TGTGCCAGCAGCTTGAGGCCCCTCGAG. Protein sequence: CASSLRPLE. The full CDR3 is CASSLRPLEQYF.

At least ten counts were recorded for this clone. The sequenced CDR3 bases are TGTGCCAGCAGTTTACTAGCGGGAGAGCGGCGCGAG. Its protein product is CASSLLAGERRE. The CDR3 in full is CASSLLAGERREQYF. This chain links TRBV6-2 or TRBV6-3 with TRBJ2-7, with TRBD2 matching 11 bases. The read falls 3 residues short of the CDR3 end, and the missing part is taken from the germline J gene. With 4 bases clipped from V and 6 bases from J, the junction kept 8 bases outside the gene matches. Germline V gene data show CDR1 as MNHEY and CDR2 as SVGEGT. The CDR3 runs 15 residues.

This clone was found many times. The read ends 3 residues early relative to the CDR3; the germline J gene fills the gap. The chain is built from TRBV7-8 and TRBJ2-2; no reliable D call. Between the trimmed V and J ends, which lost 2 bases and 2 bases, there was a span of 9 bases. CDR3 size: 15 residues. CDR1 SGHVS and CDR2 FQNEAQ come from the germline V gene. CDR3 DNA (partial): TGTGCCAGCAGCTTATCAGGCACCAACACCGGGGAG. Amino acid sequence: CASSLSGTNTGE. The CDR3, in full, reads CASSLSGTNTGELFF.

This clone was counted ten times or more. Coverage ceases 3 residues before the CDR3 finishes, and the germline J gene fills in the end. The rearrangement links TRBV7-2 to TRBJ2-7; D call uncertain. The CDR3 totals 14 residues. V lost 3 bases, J lost 2 bases, and 11 bases lay in between. Germline values: CDR1 SGHTA, CDR2 FQGNSA. The CDR3 bases that were read are TGTGCCAGCAGCTTGGTTAGGGTGCCCTACGAG. Translating it yields CASSLVRVPYE. The full CDR3 reads CASSLVRVPYEQYF.

This clone came up many times. The sequence runs out 3 residues before the end of the CDR3; the remainder is reconstructed from the germline J gene. The rearrangement links TRBV24-1 to TRBJ2-1, with 9 nucleotides matching TRBD1. CDR3 length: 17 residues. Germline CDR1 is KGHDR and CDR2 is SFDVKD. Germline trimming cut 1 base from V and 5 bases from J; bases unmatched to any gene: 8. CDR3 in amino acids: CATSDFLGTGRDNEQFF. Incomplete CDR3 DNA: TGTGCCACCAGTGATTTCCTTGGGACAGGGCGGGACAATGAG.

This clone was observed at least ten times. The read terminates 3 residues before the CDR3 end, so the remaining end is supplied by the germline J gene. This chain links TRBV29-1 with TRBJ2-5, with TRBD1 matching over 8 bases. Germline CDR1 reads SQVTM; CDR2 reads ANQGSEA. The CDR3 has 14 amino acids. J gave up 2 bases and V 7 bases, and 9 bases lay outside the gene matches. The CDR3 DNA, read in part, is TGCAGCGCCCGACAGGGGATGGAGCAAGAGACC. Translating it yields CSARQGMEQET. The complete CDR3 sequence is CSARQGMEQETQYF.

This clone showed up many times. A junction boundary mismatches the germline segment, possibly from a read error. Sequencing ends 3 residues short of the CDR3 end; the germline J gene provides the rest. This rearrangement joins TRBV4-2 to TRBJ2-7; TRBD1 is a possible D gene (5 bases). Per germline, CDR1 LGHNA and CDR2 YNFKEQ. This CDR3 has 16 amino acids. The CDR3 is CASSQEGHPGTYEQYF. The sequenced CDR3 bases are TGCGCCAGCAGCCAAGAAGGACACCCTGGGACCTACGAG.